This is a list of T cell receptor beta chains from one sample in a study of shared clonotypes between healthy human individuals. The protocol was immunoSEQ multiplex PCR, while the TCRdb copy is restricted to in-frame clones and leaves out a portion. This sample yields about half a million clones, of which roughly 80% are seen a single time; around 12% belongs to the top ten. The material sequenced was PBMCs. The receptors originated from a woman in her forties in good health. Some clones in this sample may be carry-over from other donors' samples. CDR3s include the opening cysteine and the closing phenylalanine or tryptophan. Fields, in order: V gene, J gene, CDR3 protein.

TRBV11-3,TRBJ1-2,CASSLELHRIFGYTF
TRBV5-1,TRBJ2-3,CASSLTGQSTDTQYF
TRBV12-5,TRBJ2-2,CASGLVRRQGATPGELFF
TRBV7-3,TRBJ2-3,CASSLRMADTQYF
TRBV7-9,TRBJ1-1,CASSFQGGGTEAFF
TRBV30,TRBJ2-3,CAWSIRGPADTQYF
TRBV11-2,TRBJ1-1,CASSPYVLNTEAFF
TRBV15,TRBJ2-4,CATSRNYKPDSTRTKNIQYF
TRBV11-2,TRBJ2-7,CASRKELAGYEQYF
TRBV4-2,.,CASSQKREVYEQYF
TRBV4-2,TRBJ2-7,CASSQDRLEFEQYF
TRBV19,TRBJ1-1,CASSLQGFITEAFF
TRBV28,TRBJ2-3,CASSSSGLSTDTQYF
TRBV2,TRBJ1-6,CASSETTAFPPLHF
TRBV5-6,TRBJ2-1,CASSPPPGLAGNEQFF
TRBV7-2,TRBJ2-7,CASSRPLAGVYEQYF
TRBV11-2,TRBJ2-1,CASSLDFRRGLSYNEQFF
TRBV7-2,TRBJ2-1,CASSPWTSGNNEQFF
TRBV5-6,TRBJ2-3,CASSRGQGTDTQYF
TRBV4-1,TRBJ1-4,CASSQEQIGTNEKLFF
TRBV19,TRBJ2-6,CASTQKRAGGGSSGANVLTF
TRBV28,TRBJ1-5,CASSPPGGVGNQPQHF
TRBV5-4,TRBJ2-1,CASSLSGRAYNEQFF
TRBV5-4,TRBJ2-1,CASRFGTSGYNEQFF
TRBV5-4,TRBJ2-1,CASSLTLSANAYNEQFF
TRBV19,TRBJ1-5,CASTRMRGLSNQPQHF
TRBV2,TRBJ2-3,CASSSPGQSTDTQYF
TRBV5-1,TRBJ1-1,CASSLEGLGAFF
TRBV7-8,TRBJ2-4,CASSQGASGRPSAKNIQYF
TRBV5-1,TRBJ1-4,CASSLAEEGEKLFF
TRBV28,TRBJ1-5,CASSPPIVRGRQPQHF
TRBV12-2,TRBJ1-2,CASRSHFGGGDYGYTF
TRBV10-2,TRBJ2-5,CATPDSGYQETQYF
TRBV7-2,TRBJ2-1,CASSLGLFDEQFF
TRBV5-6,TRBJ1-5,CASSLGHSNQPQHF
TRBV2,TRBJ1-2,CASSTGKIRGYTF
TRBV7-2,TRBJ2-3,CASSRDRGSDTQYF
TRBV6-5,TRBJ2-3,CASSPGQGNTDTQYF
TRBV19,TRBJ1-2,CASSILPVRDNARYGYTF
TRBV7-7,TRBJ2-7,CASSLGGGQTYEQYF
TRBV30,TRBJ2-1,CAWSVWTGGQNEQFF
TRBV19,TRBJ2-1,CASSISLGSSSYNEQFF
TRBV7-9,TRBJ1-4,CASSLDPTNEKLFF
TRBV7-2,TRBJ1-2,CASSTGQGYGYTF
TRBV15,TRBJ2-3,CATSRGYDRDSDTQYF
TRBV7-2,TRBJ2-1,CASSSYSGARVNEQFF